The 8 T cell receptor beta chains reported below all come from one sample, sequenced in a study of blood T cell repertoires in COVID-19. Here immunoSEQ multiplex PCR was the method, and the copy in TCRdb shows in-frame clones only, minus some. This sample has 360,000 or so clones, with around nine tenths found just once. Sequencing input: PBMCs or T cells enriched from blood (not recorded which). The receptors derive from a woman aged 25 to 39 who had been exposed to COVID-19.

The chain carries TRBV28 and TRBJ1-5, with D unclear. The germline gives CDR1 MDHEN, CDR2 SYDVKM. The CDR3 has 12 amino acids. V lost 6 bases and J 4 bases, leaving 7 bases between the germline ends. Written as DNA, the CDR3 is TGTGCCAGCAGGGTACAGAATCAGCCCCAGCATTTT. Protein sequence: CASRVQNQPQHF.

The chain has TRBV6-4 and TRBJ1-5; no clear D gene. This CDR3 has 12 residues. Germline-derived CDR1 and CDR2 are MRHNA and SNTAGT. V dropped 7 bases and J dropped 3 bases, with 7 bases sitting between them. The CDR3 loop is CASNRANQPQHF. The CDR3 DNA reads TGTGCCAGCAACAGAGCCAATCAGCCCCAGCATTTT.

The V and J genes are TRBV9 and TRBJ2-2; 14 bases match TRBD2. CDR3 size: 17 residues. V was pared by 7 bases and J by 6 bases, with 11 bases of the junction left unmatched. Germline V lookup: CDR1 SGDLS, CDR2 YYNGEE. CDR3 protein: CASALFGTSGRSGELFF. As DNA, the CDR3 is TGTGCCAGCGCACTTTTCGGGACTAGCGGGAGATCCGGGGAGCTGTTTTTT. The full variable domain, its missing parts supplied by reference TRBV9 and TRBJ2-2, is DSGVTQTPKHLITATGQRVTLRCSPRSGDLSVYWYQQSLDQGLQFLIQYYNGEERAKGNILERFSAQQFPDLHSELNLSSLELGDSALYFCASALFGTSGRSGELFFGEGSRLTVL.

The rearrangement links TRBV15 to TRBJ1-6; 8 positions match TRBD1. The CDR3 has 16 amino acids. V gave up 1 base and J gave up 8 bases; unmatched junction bases: 7. In germline, CDR1 is LNHNV, CDR2 YYDKDF (reference sequence). CDR3 region: CATSRASGTGHSPLHF. DNA of the CDR3: TGTGCCACCAGCAGAGCCTCTGGGACAGGTCATTCACCCCTCCACTTT.

This chain connects TRBV28 to TRBJ1-2; no firm D call. CDR3 length: 14 amino acids. With 1 base removed from V and 4 bases from J, the gap between germline ends came to 10 bases. Germline V gene lookup returns CDR1 MDHEN and CDR2 SYDVKM. The CDR3 loop is CASSLSGGIYGYTF. CDR3 coding DNA: TGTGCCAGCAGTTTATCCGGCGGGATCTATGGCTACACCTTC.

A single count supports this clone. The rearrangement links TRBV7-2 to TRBJ2-4; D gene uncertain. CDR1 and CDR2 from the germline V gene are SGHTA and FQGNSA. The ends were cut back, 1 base at V and 8 bases at J, with 15 bases in the middle. The length of the CDR3 is 15 residues. As DNA, the CDR3 is TGTGCCAGCAGCTTAGGTGACATTACGAAGGACATTCAGTACTTC. It encodes CASSLGDITKDIQYF.

V is TRBV10-1 and J is TRBJ2-2; possible D gene TRBD2, 7 bases. The CDR3 is made up of 15 amino acids. The germline V gene encodes CDR1 WNHNN and CDR2 SYGVQD (reference sequence). The V gene lost 2 bases and the J gene lost 5 bases, with 12 bases spanning the gap. This chain's CDR3 is CASSEGGAMTGELFF. For the CDR3, the DNA is TGCGCCAGCAGTGAGGGGGGGGCTATGACCGGGGAGCTGTTTTTT.

The chain combines TRBV15 with TRBJ1-5, with 9 bases that match TRBD1. The CDR3 sequence is 15 residues long. Germline V gene lookup returns CDR1 LNHNV and CDR2 YYDKDF (reference sequence). V lost 3 bases to trimming and J lost 5 bases; unmatched junction nucleotides: 5. CDR3 in amino acids: CATSRRTGDDQPQHF. CDR3 DNA sequence: TGTGCCACCAGCAGGCGGACAGGGGACGATCAGCCCCAGCATTTT.